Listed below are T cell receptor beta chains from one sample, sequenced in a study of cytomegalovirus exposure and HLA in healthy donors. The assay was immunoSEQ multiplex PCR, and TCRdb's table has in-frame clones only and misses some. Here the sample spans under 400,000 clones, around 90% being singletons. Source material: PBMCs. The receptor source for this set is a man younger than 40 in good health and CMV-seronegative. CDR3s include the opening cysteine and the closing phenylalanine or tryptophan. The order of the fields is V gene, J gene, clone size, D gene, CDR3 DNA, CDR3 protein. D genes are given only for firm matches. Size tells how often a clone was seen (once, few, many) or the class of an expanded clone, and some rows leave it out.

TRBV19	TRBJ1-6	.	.	TGTGCCAGTAGGACGACAAGGGGAGGTAATTCACCCCTCCACTTT	CASRTTRGGNSPLHF
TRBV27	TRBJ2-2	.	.	TGTGCCAGCAGTCCCCGACACCCGAACACCGGGGAGCTGTTTTTT	CASSPRHPNTGELFF
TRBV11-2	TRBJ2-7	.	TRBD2	TGTGCCAGCAGCTTAGTGGTTGGCGGGGGGGCCTACTACGAGCAGTACTTC	CASSLVVGGGAYYEQYF
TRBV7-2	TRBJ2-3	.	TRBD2	TGTGCCAGCAGCTTAAGGAGCGGGGGGCCCACAGATACGCAGTATTTT	CASSLRSGGPTDTQYF
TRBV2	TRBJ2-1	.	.	TGTGCCAGCAGGGCTTACAATGAGCAGTTCTTC	CASRAYNEQFF
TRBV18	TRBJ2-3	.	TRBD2	TGTGCCAGCTCACCACGGACTAGCGGATACACAGATACGCAGTATTTT	CASSPRTSGYTDTQYF
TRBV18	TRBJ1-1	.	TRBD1	TGTGCCAGCTCACCACAAAGACAGGGGACTGAAGCTTTCTTT	CASSPQRQGTEAFF
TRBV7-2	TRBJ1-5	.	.	TGTGCCAGCAGCCCCAGGGTGAATCAGCCCCAGCATTTT	CASSPRVNQPQHF
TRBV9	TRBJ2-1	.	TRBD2	TGTGCCAGCAGCGTAGGCATTCCTAGCGGGGGGGGAGAGCAGTTCTTC	CASSVGIPSGGGEQFF
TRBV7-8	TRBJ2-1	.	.	TGTGCCAGCAGCTTAAGTCGTGGCACCTACAATGAGCAGTTCTTC	CASSLSRGTYNEQFF
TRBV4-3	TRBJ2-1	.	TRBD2	TGCGCCAGCAGCCAAGATCGTCCTAGCGGGGGGGCCAGCTATGAGCAGTTCTTC	CASSQDRPSGGASYEQFF
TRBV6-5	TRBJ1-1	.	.	TGTGCCAGCAGTTACGGCATGAACACTGAAGCTTTCTTT	CASSYGMNTEAFF
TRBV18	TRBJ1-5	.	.	TGTGCCAGCTCACCACATCCCGCGGGTTCCAATCAGCCCCAGCATTTT	CASSPHPAGSNQPQHF
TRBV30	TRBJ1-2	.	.	TGTGCCTGGAGTGTACTAGGGGGCTACACCTTC	CAWSVLGGYTF
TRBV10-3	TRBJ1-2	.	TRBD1	TGTGCCATCAAGGACAGGGACTATGGCTACACCTTC	CAIKDRDYGYTF
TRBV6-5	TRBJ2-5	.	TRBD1	TGTGCCAGCAGTTACCGGGGACAGGGGGCCGTAGAGACCCAGTACTTC	CASSYRGQGAVETQYF
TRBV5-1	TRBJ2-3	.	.	TGCGCCAGCAGCTTGGCCGTCTTCAGCGTTACGCAGTATTTT	CASSLAVFSVTQYF
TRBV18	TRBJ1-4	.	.	TGTGCCAGCTCACCCAGGGGTACTAATGAAAAACTGTTTTTT	CASSPRGTNEKLFF
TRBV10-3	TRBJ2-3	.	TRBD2	TGTGCCATCAGTCCTACTCATCTAGCGGGGACCCGCACAGATACGCAGTATTTT	CAISPTHLAGTRTDTQYF
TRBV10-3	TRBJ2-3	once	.	TGTGCCATCTTTAGCGGCGGAAGCACAGATACGCAGTATTTT	CAIFSGGSTDTQYF